The TCR beta chain under discussion was sequenced for a study of T-cell memory formation after mild COVID-19. Study-wide background: TCR clusters were mostly confined to one donor each.

Whole-study findings and limits: Clones shrinking from day 15 to 85 showed even CD4/CD8 mixes; later expanders tilted CD4+.

As to this clonotype: Its specificity is unknown.

TCRdb re-derived calls from the 5' RACE reads in MiXCR, one entry per CDR3 protein. Here the sample spans 450,000 to 650,000 distinct CDR3 sequences, roughly 18% being singletons. Germline V gene lookup returns CDR1 SGHVS and CDR2 FNYEAQ. V lost 3 bases and J lost 8, with 11 bases in between. The CDR3 covers 13 residues. The source material was PBMCs or a T cell subset sorted from them (not recorded which). The V and J genes are TRBV7-6 and TRBJ2-1; D possibly matches TRBD1 or TRBD2 (6 bases each). The TCR sequence derives from an adult woman who had mild COVID-19 (a few samples of this study predate the infection). Cell type and time point are not known. CDR3 in DNA: TGTGCCAGCAGCTTTGACAGGAGGGATGAGCAGTTCTTC. Encoded protein: CASSFDRRDEQFF.